This passage covers 17 T cell receptor beta chains from one sample sequenced in a study of Ad26.COV2.S vaccination and SARS-CoV-2 variants. Regarding treatment: over 15 received Ad26.COV2.S at low or high dose, single or two shots; 5 received placebo; per-sample allocation not given. The samples were gathered on day 63 after the first injection of vaccine or placebo. The repertoire was sequenced with immunoSEQ multiplex PCR; TCRdb's copy has only in-frame clones and lacks some. The sample yields 400,000 to 500,000 clones, around 87% seen once. Sequenced here: peripheral blood, sampled in a trial of Ad26.COV2.S vaccine versus placebo. Receptor source: a person between 18 and 60 years old who received the Ad26.COV2.S COVID-19 vaccine or a placebo.

The V call is TRBV19, the J call TRBJ2-3; a possible D gene is TRBD2 (5 bases). The V gene lost 1 base and the J gene lost 8 bases, with 16 bases spanning the gap. The CDR3 is made up of 15 amino acids. Germline lookup yields CDR1 LNHDA and CDR2 SQIVND (reference sequence). As DNA, the CDR3 is TGTGCCAGTAGTATAGGGGAGCCCGGGGTAGGTACGCAGTATTTT. Protein product: CASSIGEPGVGTQYF.

This chain links TRBV30 with TRBJ1-5, with D hard to call. The CDR3 covers 14 residues. Germline V gene lookup returns CDR1 GTSNPN and CDR2 SVGIG (reference sequence). Trimming removed 1 base from V and 7 bases from J, with 14 bases in between. CDR3 sequence reads: CAWSGGFAQQPQHF. The DNA for the CDR3 is TGTGCCTGGAGTGGGGGTTTTGCCCAACAGCCCCAGCATTTT. The full variable domain, completed using reference TRBV30 and TRBJ1-5, is SQTIHQWPATLVQPVGSPLSLECTVEGTSNPNLYWYRQAAGRGLQLLFYSVGIGQISSEVPQNLSASRPQDRQFILSSKKLLLSDSGFYLCAWSGGFAQQPQHFGDGTRLSIL.

V gene TRBV7-9 combines with J gene TRBJ2-7; 8 bases agree with TRBD1. The CDR3 contains 14 residues. CDR1 and CDR2 (germline): SEHNR, FQNEAQ (reference sequence). V dropped 11 bases and J dropped 0; count of bases not matched to a gene: 9. The CDR3 nucleotides are TGTGCCGTCCCACGGACAGGGAGCTCCTACGAGCAGTACTTC. It codes for CAVPRTGSSYEQYF. Complete variable domain (other parts from reference TRBV7-9 and TRBJ2-7): DTGVSQNPRHKITKRGQNVTFRCDPISEHNRLYWYRQTLGQGPEFLTYFQNEAQLEKSRLLSDRFSAERPKGSFSTLEIQRTEQGDSAMYLCAVPRTGSSYEQYFGPGTRLTVT.

The rearrangement joins TRBV7-2 to TRBJ1-4; no clear D. From germline, CDR1 is SGHTA and CDR2 FQGNSA. The CDR3 totals 14 residues. Between the trimmed V and J ends, which lost 5 bases and 6 bases, there was a span of 13 bases. The CDR3 DNA reads as TGTGCCAGCAGCCTACGAAGCGGATATGAAAAACTGTTTTTT. It translates to CASSLRSGYEKLFF.

The V call is TRBV10-3, the J call TRBJ2-2; 10 bases map to TRBD2. The V gene's germline CDR1 is ENHRY and CDR2 SYGVKD. With V trimmed by 8 bases and J by 0 bases, 12 bases remained unmatched. This CDR3 has 18 amino acids. DNA of the CDR3: TGTGCCATCTCCGAAGCGGGGGGGCTATCTGCGAACACCGGGGAGCTGTTTTTT. Translating gives CAISEAGGLSANTGELFF.

J is TRBJ2-1 and V is TRBV7-7, with TRBD1 matching 9 bases. The germline V gene encodes CDR1 SSHAT and CDR2 FNYEAQ (reference sequence). J lost 4 bases, V lost 5 bases, and 9 bases had no gene match. This CDR3 comprises 16 residues. CDR3 in amino acids: CASSRRTGAIYNEQFF. The CDR3 bases are TGTGCCAGCAGCCGCCGGACAGGGGCCATATACAATGAGCAGTTCTTC.

Here the CDR3 reads CASSEKAGDGETQYF. Written as DNA, the CDR3 is TGTGCCAGCAGCGAAAAAGCGGGGGACGGAGAGACCCAGTACTTC. The V gene is TRBV7-9, the J gene TRBJ2-5; the match to TRBD2 covers 8 bases. The CDR3 has 15 amino acids. J lost 4 bases, V lost 5 bases, and 9 bases had no gene match. Germline loops: CDR1 SEHNR, CDR2 FQNEAQ (reference sequence).

In its sample, this clone was seen a few times. The chain couples TRBV7-9 to TRBJ2-5; 7 bases map to TRBD2. The CDR3 extends over 14 amino acids. Trimming cost V 2 bases and J 6 bases; bases outside gene matches: 6. Per germline, CDR1 SEHNR and CDR2 FQNEAQ (reference sequence). CDR3 in DNA: TGTGCCAGCAGCTTAAGCACGGGGGGAAAGACCCAGTACTTC. This translates into CASSLSTGGKTQYF.

The chain carries TRBV4-1 and TRBJ2-5; 12 bases align to TRBD2. The CDR3 spans 16 residues. Looked up from germline, CDR1 is MGHRA and CDR2 is YSYEKL. The V gene end was trimmed by 1 base and the J gene end by 5 bases; junction bases not matched to a gene: 5. CDR3 nucleotides: TGCGCCAGCAGCCAAGGGCTAGCGGGGGGGTTCGAGACCCAGTACTTC. This gives the protein CASSQGLAGGFETQYF.

For the CDR3, the DNA is TGTGCCAGCGGCTGGGACAGGACCCGTAGCAATCAGCCCCAGCATTTT. This translates into CASGWDRTRSNQPQHF. The chain carries TRBV7-4 and TRBJ1-5; TRBD1 matches at 8 bases. Germline lookup yields CDR1 SGHVT and CDR2 SQSDAQ. This CDR3 has 16 residues. The V gene end was trimmed by 8 bases and the J gene end by 0 bases; junction bases not matched to a gene: 9.

The chain joins TRBV4-3 to TRBJ2-3; 13 bases are shared with TRBD2. This CDR3 has 19 amino acids. V lost 1 base and J lost 3; bases outside the gene matches: 10. From germline, CDR1 is LGHNA and CDR2 YSLEER. DNA for the CDR3: TGCGCCAGCAGCCAAGTGGGTCGACTAGCGGGGGGAGGGACAGATACGCAGTATTTT. Translation: CASSQVGRLAGGGTDTQYF.

This chain joins TRBV4-2 and TRBJ2-2, with TRBD2 matching over 13 bases. The CDR3 length is 17 residues. Germline values: CDR1 LGHNA, CDR2 YNFKEQ. With V trimmed by 4 bases and J by 0 bases, 2 bases remained unmatched. CDR3 coding DNA: TGTGCCAGCAGCCGAGGGACTAGCGGGGCGAACACCGGGGAGCTGTTTTTT. Translating gives CASSRGTSGANTGELFF.

The CDR3 region is CASSLNPGPDTEAFF. As DNA, the CDR3 is TGTGCCAGCAGCTTAAATCCGGGGCCAGACACTGAAGCTTTCTTT. The chain couples TRBV11-1 to TRBJ1-1, with TRBD1 as a possible D gene (5 bases). V gave up 2 bases and J gave up 3 bases, with 13 bases separating them. Germline V gene lookup returns CDR1 SGHAT and CDR2 FQDESV (reference sequence). CDR3 length: 15 residues.

J is TRBJ2-2 and V is TRBV5-1; D unclear. The V gene lost 3 bases and the J gene lost 1 base, with 4 bases spanning the gap. The CDR3 has 13 amino acids. From germline, CDR1 is SGHRS and CDR2 YFSETQ. CDR3 residues: CASSSMNTGELFF. CDR3 bases: TGCGCCAGCAGCTCGATGAACACCGGGGAGCTGTTTTTT. The full variable domain, its missing parts supplied by reference TRBV5-1 and TRBJ2-2, is KAGVTQTPRYLIKTRGQQVTLSCSPISGHRSVSWYQQTPGQGLQFLFEYFSETQRNKGNFPGRFSGRQFSNSRSEMNVSTLELGDSALYLCASSSMNTGELFFGEGSRLTVL.

The genes are TRBV9 and TRBJ2-5; D remains unclear. From germline, CDR1 is SGDLS and CDR2 YYNGEE. V lost 1 base and J lost 0, with 10 bases in between. The CDR3 is made up of 15 amino acids. CDR3 nucleotides: TGTGCCAGCAGCGTAAACGCGAACTACCAAGAGACCCAGTACTTC. Translated, it gives CASSVNANYQETQYF.

The rearrangement links TRBV7-9 to TRBJ1-4; TRBD1 agrees at 7 bases. J gave up 5 bases and V 1 base, and 4 bases lay outside the gene matches. The CDR3 is 15 residues long. CDR1 SEHNR and CDR2 FQNEAQ come from the germline V gene (reference sequence). CDR3 nucleotides: TGTGCCAGCAGCTTAGAGGGGGCGGTGAATGAAAAACTGTTTTTT. It is translated as CASSLEGAVNEKLFF.

The chain recombines TRBV19 with TRBJ1-4; possible D gene TRBD1, 5 bases. The germline V gene encodes CDR1 LNHDA and CDR2 SQIVND (reference sequence). The CDR3 sequence is 15 residues long. V lost 9 bases and J lost 10, with 24 bases in between. The CDR3 loop reads CARPEIGPRRGKLFF. The CDR3, as DNA: TGTGCCAGGCCCGAGATTGGCCCAAGAAGGGGAAAACTGTTTTTT. Supplemented by reference TRBV19 and TRBJ1-4, the full variable domain reads DGGITQSPKYLFRKEGQNVTLSCEQNLNHDAMYWYRQDPGQGLRLIYYSQIVNDFQKGDIAEGYSVSREKKESFPLTVTSAQKNPTAFYLCARPEIGPRRGKLFFGSGTQLSVL.